Detailed here is one T cell receptor (beta chain). The data derive from a study of T cell responses to AZD1222 COVID-19 vaccine. Only in-frame clones appear in the TCRdb table, and some are missing; sequencing was by immunoSEQ multiplex PCR. Of 60,000 to 70,000 clones listed, approximately 83% were seen once; the top ten hold roughly 19%. The sequenced sample was peripheral blood, obtained on day 0 of AZD1222 vaccination. This sequence originates from an adult in good health.

The CDR3 here is CAIQDNYGYTF. In DNA, the CDR3 is TGTGCCATTCAGGATAACTATGGCTACACCTTC. This rearrangement joins TRBV6-5 to TRBJ1-2, with D unclear. Trimming stripped 10 bases from V and 1 base from J, with 7 bases between. In germline, CDR1 is MNHEY, CDR2 SVGAGI. The CDR3 is made up of 11 amino acids.